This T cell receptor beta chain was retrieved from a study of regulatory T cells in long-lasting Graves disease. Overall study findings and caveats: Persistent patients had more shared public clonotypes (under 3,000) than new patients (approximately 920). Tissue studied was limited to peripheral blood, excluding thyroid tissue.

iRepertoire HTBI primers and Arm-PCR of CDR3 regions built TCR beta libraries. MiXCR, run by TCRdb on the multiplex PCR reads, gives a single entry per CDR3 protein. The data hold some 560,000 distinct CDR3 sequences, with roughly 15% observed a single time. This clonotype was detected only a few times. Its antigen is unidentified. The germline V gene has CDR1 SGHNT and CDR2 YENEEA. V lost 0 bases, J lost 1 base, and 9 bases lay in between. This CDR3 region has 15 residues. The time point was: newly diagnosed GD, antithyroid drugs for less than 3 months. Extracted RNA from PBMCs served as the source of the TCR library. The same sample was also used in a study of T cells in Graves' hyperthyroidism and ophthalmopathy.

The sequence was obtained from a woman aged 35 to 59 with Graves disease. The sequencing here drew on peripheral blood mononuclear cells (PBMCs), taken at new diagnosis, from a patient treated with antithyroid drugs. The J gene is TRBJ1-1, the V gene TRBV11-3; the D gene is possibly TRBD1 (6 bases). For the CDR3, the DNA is TGTGCCAGCAGCTTAGAAGGGGGGGGGAACACTGAAGCTTTCTTT. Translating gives CASSLEGGGNTEAFF.